These 8 T cell receptor beta chains were all obtained from the same sample, sequenced in a study of T-cell memory formation after mild COVID-19. A single record per CDR3 protein comes from TCRdb applying MiXCR to the 5' RACE reads. The sample records some 210,000 distinct CDR3 sequences, approximately 10% being singletons. Sequenced sample: PBMCs or a T cell subset sorted from them (not recorded which). These receptors were taken from a man aged 18 to 35 who had mild COVID-19 (a few samples of this study predate the infection). Cell type and time point are not known.

This chain joins TRBV7-6 and TRBJ2-1; 10 bases fit TRBD1. Germline CDR1 is SGHVS and CDR2 is FNYEAQ. V was clipped by 5 bases and J by 8 bases; unmatched bases: 12. The CDR3 has 16 amino acids. CDR3 sequence: CASSLSRDRGWDEQFF. CDR3 coding DNA: TGTGCCAGCAGCCTGTCCCGGGACAGGGGTTGGGATGAGCAGTTCTTC.

This clonotype has only a few counts. This chain uses TRBV18 with TRBJ2-7; TRBD1 aligns across 9 bases. The CDR3 length is 13 residues. The trim removed 5 bases at V and 7 bases at J, leaving 6 bases unmatched. The germline V gene encodes CDR1 KGHSH and CDR2 LQKENI. CDR3 nucleotide sequence: TGTGCCAGCTCAGATTTGGGACAGGGTGAGCAGTACGTC. It translates to CASSDLGQGEQYV.

This clonotype was seen a handful of times. The rearrangement uses TRBV7-9 and TRBJ1-6; D unclear. Trimming stripped 5 bases from V and 0 bases from J, with 11 bases between. The CDR3 runs 16 residues. Germline-derived CDR1 and CDR2 are SEHNR and FQNEAQ (reference sequence). The CDR3 DNA reads as TGTGCCAGCAGCCTTGAAGCCCCCTCCTATAATTCACCCCTCCACTTT. Its protein product is CASSLEAPSYNSPLHF. Drawing the rest from reference TRBV7-9 and TRBJ1-6, the complete variable domain is DTGVSQNPRHKITKRGQNVTFRCDPISEHNRLYWYRQTLGQGPEFLTYFQNEAQLEKSRLLSDRFSAERPKGSFSTLEIQRTEQGDSAMYLCASSLEAPSYNSPLHFGNGTRLTVT.

The chain has TRBV24-1 and TRBJ1-1; 8 positions agree with TRBD1. Looked up from germline, CDR1 is KGHDR and CDR2 is SFDVKD. The ends lost 9 bases at V and 4 bases at J; junction bases unmatched: 6. This CDR3 is 13 amino acids long. The CDR3 here is CATSTGEGTEAFF. The CDR3, as DNA: TGTGCCACCTCGACAGGGGAGGGCACTGAAGCTTTCTTT.

This clonotype was found a few times. This chain links TRBV10-3 with TRBJ2-7, with D maybe TRBD1 (5 bases). This CDR3 region has 13 residues. Trimming cost V 3 bases and J 5 bases, with 11 bases left between them. CDR1 and CDR2 from the germline V gene are ENHRY and SYGVKD. The CDR3 spells CAISDAGLDEQYV. CDR3 in DNA: TGTGCCATCAGTGATGCAGGGTTGGACGAGCAGTACGTC.

This clonotype was seen many times. The V call is TRBV5-5, the J call TRBJ1-5; D possibly corresponds to TRBD1 (5 bases). This CDR3 contains 13 residues. In germline, CDR1 is SGHKS, CDR2 YYEKEE (reference sequence). The V and J ends lost 2 bases and 5 bases respectively, with 8 bases between them. CDR3 residues: CASSLGVDQPQHF. Written as DNA, the CDR3 is TGTGCCAGCAGCTTAGGGGTGGATCAGCCCCAGCATTTT. Full variable domain (remainder filled in from reference TRBV5-5 and TRBJ1-5): DAGVTQSPTHLIKTRGQQVTLRCSPISGHKSVSWYQQVLGQGPQFIFQYYEKEERGRGNFPDRFSARQFPNYSSELNVNALLLGDSALYLCASSLGVDQPQHFGDGTRLSIL.

This clonotype was counted between two and nine times. The chain couples TRBV7-8 to TRBJ2-3, with unresolved D. Trimming cost V 5 bases and J 4 bases, with 1 base left between them. The CDR3 length is 10 residues. Germline V gives CDR1 SGHVS, CDR2 FQNEAQ. The CDR3: CASSPDTQYF. CDR3 nucleotide sequence: TGTGCCAGCAGCCCAGATACGCAGTATTTT.

This clonotype was picked up a small number of times. V is TRBV16 and J is TRBJ1-5; maybe TRBD1 (5 bases). The germline gives CDR1 KGHSY, CDR2 FQNENV. The CDR3 contains 14 residues. V lost 2 bases, J lost 7 bases, and 12 bases lay in between. In DNA form, the CDR3 reads TGTGCCAGCAGCCAAGGACAAATGGGGCAGCCCCAGCATTTT. As protein: CASSQGQMGQPQHF.